The 10 T cell receptor beta chains below all came from one sample that was sequenced in a study of cytomegalovirus exposure and HLA in healthy donors. PCR employed 60 Vbeta and 13 Jbeta primers. Data came from immunoSEQ multiplex PCR; TCRdb stores just in-frame clones and leaves some out. The table lists about 98,000 clones, 65% to 80% of them singletons, with approximately 16% in the top ten. Sequenced material: PBMCs. The origin of the receptors is a man aged 60 to 75 in good health and CMV-seropositive.

The chain recombines TRBV6-5 with TRBJ1-6; D is unclear. There are 14 residues in the CDR3. Germline CDR1 and CDR2: MNHEY and SVGAGI. Trimming took 2 bases from V and 4 from J, leaving 6 bases between them. The CDR3 bases are TGTGCCAGCAGTTACCGGGGTTATAATTCACCCCTCCACTTT. Protein: CASSYRGYNSPLHF.

The chain is built from TRBV5-1 and TRBJ2-7, with 7 bases that match TRBD1. CDR3 length: 14 residues. CDR1 and CDR2 (germline): SGHRS, YFSETQ. The V segment lost 0 bases and the J segment 5 bases; nucleotides outside the gene matches: 5. DNA for the CDR3: TGCGCCAGCAGCTTGGTCTCGACAGGGCACGAGCAGTACTTC. It yields the protein CASSLVSTGHEQYF.

The V gene is TRBV7-8, the J gene TRBJ2-7; 11 bases map to TRBD1. From germline, CDR1 is SGHVS and CDR2 FQNEAQ. V lost 1 base and J lost 9; bases outside the gene matches: 8. The CDR3 totals 15 residues. The CDR3 is CASSLGDRGNAGQYF. CDR3 DNA: TGTGCCAGCAGCTTAGGGGACAGGGGGAATGCAGGGCAGTACTTC.

The CDR3 coding sequence is TGTGCCATCAGTGAGTCGAAGGGGTTAGCCTATGGCTACACCTTC. Protein product: CAISESKGLAYGYTF. The chain employs TRBV10-3 and TRBJ1-2, with D maybe TRBD1 (5 bases). The V and J ends lost 0 bases and 4 bases respectively, with 12 bases between them. The CDR3 is 15 residues long. Germline CDR1 is ENHRY and CDR2 is SYGVKD.

V is TRBV7-9 and J is TRBJ2-7; D is possibly TRBD1 (6 bases). Germline CDR1 and CDR2: SEHNR and FQNEAQ (reference sequence). The V and J ends lost 7 bases and 2 bases respectively, with 9 bases between them. The CDR3 sequence is 12 residues long. The DNA of the CDR3 is TGTGCCAGCAACAGGGAAGCCTACGAGCAGTACTTC. Amino acids: CASNREAYEQYF.

The chain employs TRBV11-3 and TRBJ1-1, with D possibly matching TRBD1 (6 bases). The V end lost 5 bases, the J end lost 1 base, and 14 bases lay between the germline ends. Germline loops: CDR1 SGHNT, CDR2 YENEEA. This CDR3 spans 15 amino acids. The CDR3 loop is CASSPGGQPNTEAFF. CDR3 coding DNA: TGTGCCAGCAGCCCCGGCGGACAGCCGAACACTGAAGCTTTCTTT.

The chain combines TRBV6-6 with TRBJ1-5, with unresolved D. This CDR3 has 15 residues. Trimming shortened V by 0 bases and J by 4 bases, and 10 bases separated the two germline ends. From germline, CDR1 is MNHNY and CDR2 SVGAGI (reference sequence). The CDR3 DNA reads TGTGCCAGCAGTTACTCATCGCCGGTGAATCAGCCCCAGCATTTT. It is translated as CASSYSSPVNQPQHF.

The chain uses TRBV28 and TRBJ2-7; 8 positions agree with TRBD2. Germline V gives CDR1 MDHEN, CDR2 SYDVKM. After removal of 6 bases from V and 3 bases from J, the junction contained 10 bases not matched to a gene. This CDR3 has 15 residues. CDR3 bases: TGTGCCAGCAGCACCGGGAGGGGTCCCAGCTACGAGCAGTACTTC. Translated: CASSTGRGPSYEQYF.

The genes are TRBV18 and TRBJ2-7, with 10 bases aligning to TRBD1. Trimming removed 3 bases from V and 4 bases from J; junction bases left unmatched: 3. There are 14 residues in the CDR3. Germline assignment: CDR1 KGHSH and CDR2 LQKENI. The CDR3 DNA is TGTGCCAGCTCACCCGGGACAGGGGAATACGAGCAGTACTTC. This encodes CASSPGTGEYEQYF.

This chain connects TRBV7-3 to TRBJ2-7; 8 positions agree with TRBD1. After removal of 4 bases from V and 4 bases from J, the junction contained 3 bases not matched to a gene. Germline-derived CDR1 and CDR2 are SGHTA and FQGTGA. This CDR3 contains 13 residues. The CDR3 here is CASSSGGGYEQYF. CDR3 coding DNA: TGTGCCAGCAGCTCAGGGGGCGGGTACGAGCAGTACTTC.